These T cell receptor beta chains were read from a single sample in a study of long-term antiretroviral therapy in people with HIV. Produced via immunoSEQ multiplex PCR; TCRdb's table is partial and in-frame only. The sample yields about 14,000 clones, about 82% seen once. This sample comprised unsorted PBMCs, obtained 1.8 years before starting antiretroviral therapy. These receptors came from a woman between 35 and 50 years old with HIV. The conserved cysteine and the conserved F or W are not part of the CDR3 here. The order of the fields is D gene, J gene, V gene, CDR3 protein. D genes are given only for firm matches.

- | TRBJ1-2 | TRBV19 | ASSGGPRYDYGANYGYT
- | TRBJ1-2 | TRBV6-6 | ASSYRDTEGGYT
TRBD2 | TRBJ2-5 | TRBV27 | ASSWEGKGETQY
- | TRBJ2-2 | TRBV9 | ASSIGTVNTGELF
- | TRBJ1-2 | TRBV21-1 | ASTPGLLRPGYT
- | TRBJ2-2 | TRBV5-1 | ASSPDPTSMAGELF
- | TRBJ2-2 | TRBV4-2 | ASSQDLGAGGPGELF
- | TRBJ2-7 | TRBV28 | ASSLKYGSYEQY
- | TRBJ1-1 | TRBV5-1 | ASSLSDTEAF
TRBD2 | TRBJ2-1 | TRBV5-8 | ASSSSGTSGSANEQF
- | TRBJ1-5 | TRBV5-1 | ASSLGGYQPQH
- | TRBJ2-3 | TRBV18 | ASSPTDTGTDTQY
TRBD1 | TRBJ2-6 | TRBV19 | ASSIGTAGANVLT
- | TRBJ2-2 | TRBV11-1 | ASSLGGGVGVTGELF
- | TRBJ1-4 | TRBV7-2 | ASSLVGTTNEKLF
TRBD1 | TRBJ2-3 | TRBV5-1 | ASSRLGQGGTDTQY
- | TRBJ1-2 | TRBV27 | ASSLQGSAYGYT
- | TRBJ2-3 | TRBV2 | ASSEGAGADTQY
TRBD1 | TRBJ2-1 | TRBV11-3 | ASSPGQVGNEQF
- | TRBJ1-1 | TRBV5-6 | ASSLTRDTEAF
- | TRBJ2-3 | TRBV7-2 | ASSSPGLITDTQY
- | TRBJ2-3 | TRBV7-6 | ASSLVVTDTQY
TRBD1 | TRBJ1-4 | TRBV19 | ASSPDRESTNEKLF
- | TRBJ2-7 | TRBV5-1 | ASSLVAVGEQY
- | TRBJ2-7 | TRBV9 | ASSEGQTPYEQY
TRBD2 | TRBJ2-7 | TRBV4-1 | ASSQEWAAGGGEQY
- | TRBJ2-5 | TRBV7-2 | ASSLEGRVETQY
- | TRBJ1-3 | TRBV28 | ASSLGGAGGNTIY
TRBD1 | TRBJ2-5 | TRBV5-1 | ASNHDLGQGGWETQY
- | TRBJ2-5 | TRBV10-3 | AISESISGARETQY
- | TRBJ2-7 | TRBV6-1 | ASSPPGPSYEQY
- | TRBJ1-1 | TRBV7-2 | ASSKTPMNTEAF
- | TRBJ1-5 | TRBV5-4 | ASSLGGDNQPQH
- | TRBJ2-7 | TRBV5-6 | ASSLGGDTFEQY
- | TRBJ1-2 | TRBV6-5 | ASSYSAGLYGYT
- | TRBJ2-5 | TRBV6-5 | ASSVTGYQETQY
TRBD1 | TRBJ2-7 | TRBV2 | ASSEAGTVYYEQY
TRBD1 | TRBJ2-5 | TRBV5-1 | ASSLAGGETQY
- | TRBJ2-2 | TRBV6-6 | ASRERLHGELF
TRBD1 | TRBJ2-7 | TRBV19 | ASSMGTGSFSAYEQY
- | TRBJ2-7 | TRBV18 | ASSPQRDSGEQY
TRBD1 | TRBJ1-3 | TRBV6-1 | ATDSGQGNGNTIY
- | TRBJ1-1 | TRBV5-1 | ASSLEGRNTEAF
- | TRBJ1-4 | TRBV6-6 | ASRDGTLNEKLF
- | TRBJ1-4 | TRBV5-5 | ASSFGTRNEKLF
- | TRBJ1-1 | TRBV6-4 | ASRQGLNTEAF